The rows below give T cell receptor beta chains drawn from one sample of a study of T cells in Graves' hyperthyroidism and ophthalmopathy. TCRdb used MiXCR to reprocess the multiplex PCR reads, holding one entry per CDR3 protein. Counted here are almost 500,000 distinct CDR3 sequences, approximately 23% occurring once; the ten biggest clones make up less than 65%. The sample comprised blood. The receptor set was obtained from a woman between 65 and 79 years old with Graves' ophthalmopathy. The CDR3 runs from the conserved cysteine through the conserved F or W. The order of the fields is D gene, J gene, V gene, CDR3 protein. The D gene is left open where the match is weak.

TRBD1 | TRBJ1-5 | TRBV12-3/TRBV12-4 | CASSPGTGNPNQPQHF
. | TRBJ2-1 | TRBV7-3 | CASSLTSVGEQFF
. | TRBJ1-3 | TRBV6-2/TRBV6-3 | CATMGTISGNTIYF
. | TRBJ2-7 | TRBV30 | CAWSVPPREQYF
. | TRBJ2-3 | TRBV7-9 | CASSLGASPVVYF
. | TRBJ1-1 | TRBV30 | CAWGDGRGTEAFF
TRBD1 | TRBJ2-7 | TRBV28 | CASSGVWGTTGWYEQYF
TRBD2 | TRBJ2-1 | TRBV20-1 | CSAPGTSGLGWDEQFF
TRBD1 | TRBJ1-1 | TRBV7-2 | CASSPWGQGGTEAFF
TRBD2 | TRBJ2-7 | TRBV7-2 | CASSLAASGKFYEQYF
. | TRBJ2-7 | TRBV7-6 | CASSPQVVGTYEQYF
. | TRBJ2-3 | TRBV7-3 | CASSTDGSGADTQYF
. | TRBJ2-2 | TRBV14 | CASSQVMPSNTGELFF
. | TRBJ2-3 | TRBV24-1 | CATSAGTESTDTQYF
TRBD1 | TRBJ1-5 | TRBV7-2 | CASSVQGSNQPQHF
. | TRBJ1-5 | TRBV25-1 | CASSEQGFGQPQHF
TRBD1 | TRBJ1-6 | TRBV7-8 | CASSLEQGRTPLHF
TRBD2 | TRBJ2-1 | TRBV14 | CASSPGLVYNEQFF
TRBD2 | TRBJ2-3 | TRBV7-9 | CASSLAGGAADTQYF
TRBD1 | TRBJ2-2 | TRBV12-3/TRBV12-4 | CASRGQGAAGELFF
. | TRBJ2-3 | TRBV6-2/TRBV6-3 | CASRKGRGGDTQYF
. | TRBJ1-2 | TRBV3-1 | CASSLSRGAYGYTF
. | TRBJ2-3 | TRBV6-2/TRBV6-3 | CASSLVLNTQYF
TRBD2 | TRBJ2-7 | TRBV3-1 | CASSQAGTSEFSYEQYF
. | TRBJ2-5 | TRBV7-2 | CASSPLWAQETQYF
. | TRBJ2-1 | TRBV12-3/TRBV12-4 | CASSRTVTHNEQFF
TRBD2 | TRBJ2-7 | TRBV19 | CATSTSGTYYEQYF
. | TRBJ2-6 | TRBV11-2 | CASSQGHSGANVLTF
TRBD2 | TRBJ2-3 | TRBV11-3 | CASSETSGSVVDTQYF
TRBD1 | TRBJ1-2 | TRBV10-3 | CAISEGGLWQGARGYTF
. | TRBJ1-3 | TRBV6-9 | CASSYGGRDSGNTIYF
. | TRBJ2-3 | TRBV20-1 | CSASQFRARTDTQYF
TRBD1 | TRBJ1-6 | TRBV18 | CASSPDRANSPLHF
. | TRBJ1-2 | TRBV7-9 | CASSLLGAYLYGYTF
. | TRBJ1-2 | TRBV20-1 | CSARDIGPDGYTF
TRBD1 | TRBJ1-2 | TRBV12-3/TRBV12-4 | CASSLWDRGPYGYTF